The T cell receptor beta chain under discussion was sequenced for a study of blood T cell repertoires in COVID-19. Study-wide context: The United States, Italy and Spain supplied acute and convalescent COVID-19 samples.

The CDR3 is made up of 13 amino acids. With 5 bases removed from V and 6 bases from J, the gap between germline ends came to 11 bases. CDR1 is LNHDA, CDR2 SQIVND, per germline (reference sequence). Symptom resolution, clearance, or two negative PCRs marked donors in Cohort 3 as recovered. This clone was found a few times. Data came from immunoSEQ multiplex PCR; TCRdb stores just in-frame clones and leaves some out. The data show 150,000 to 200,000 clones, over 80% seen once. The V gene is TRBV19, the J gene TRBJ1-5; D is possibly TRBD1 (5 bases). Source material: PBMCs or T cells enriched from blood (not recorded which). This receptor was identified in a woman in her fifties or sixties who had recovered from COVID-19. The CDR3 bases are TGTGCCAGTAGTTCACAGGATTTTCAGCCCCAGCATTTT. Its protein product is CASSSQDFQPQHF.